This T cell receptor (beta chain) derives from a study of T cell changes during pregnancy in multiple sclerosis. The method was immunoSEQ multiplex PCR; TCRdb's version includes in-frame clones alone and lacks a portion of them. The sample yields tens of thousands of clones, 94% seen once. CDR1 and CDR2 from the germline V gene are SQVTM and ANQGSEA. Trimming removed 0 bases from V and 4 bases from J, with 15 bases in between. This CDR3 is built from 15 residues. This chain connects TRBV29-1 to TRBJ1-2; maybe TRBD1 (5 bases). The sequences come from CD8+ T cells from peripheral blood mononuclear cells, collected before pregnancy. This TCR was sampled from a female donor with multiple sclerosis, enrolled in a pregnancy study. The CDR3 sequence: CSVEDPAGWAYGYTF. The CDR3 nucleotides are TGCAGCGTTGAAGATCCGGCAGGGTGGGCCTATGGCTACACCTTC.